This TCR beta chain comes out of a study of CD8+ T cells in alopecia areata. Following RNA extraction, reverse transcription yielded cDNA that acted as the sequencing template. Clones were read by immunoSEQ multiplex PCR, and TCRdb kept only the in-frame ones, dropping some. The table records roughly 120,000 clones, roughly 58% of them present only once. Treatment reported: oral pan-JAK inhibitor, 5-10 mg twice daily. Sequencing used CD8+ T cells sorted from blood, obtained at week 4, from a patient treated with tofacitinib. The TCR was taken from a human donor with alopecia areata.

Here the CDR3 DNA reads TGCGCCAGCAGCCAAGATCCGAGGCGGGGGGAAAGCACAGATACGCAGTATTTT. This translates into CASSQDPRRGESTDTQYF. The genes are TRBV4-3 and TRBJ2-3; 8 bases match TRBD2. V lost 0 bases to trimming and J lost 0 bases; unmatched junction nucleotides: 8. The CDR3 length is 18 residues. Germline lookup yields CDR1 LGHNA and CDR2 YSLEER.